This T cell receptor (beta chain) was recovered during a study of T cell changes during pregnancy in multiple sclerosis. This clone appeared a single time. V was pared by 5 bases and J by 8 bases, with 15 bases between. This CDR3 comprises 13 residues. Germline assignment: CDR1 MNHEY and CDR2 SVGAGI. Sequencing was performed with immunoSEQ multiplex PCR; in TCRdb, only in-frame clones are kept and a portion is missing. The data contain some 20,000 clones, 75% to 90% of them singletons. V is TRBV6-5 and J is TRBJ1-2; D may be TRBD1 (6 bases). Source: CD4+ T cells from peripheral blood mononuclear cells, taken in the first trimester of pregnancy. The sequence came from a female donor in good health, enrolled as a control in a pregnancy study. The DNA for the CDR3 is TGTGCCAGCAGTCCGGACAGCACGGGGGGCTACACCTTC. Protein: CASSPDSTGGYTF.